The present T cell receptor (beta chain) was sequenced within a study of monozygotic twins with inflammatory bowel disease. Study observations and caveats: IBD patients shared fewer clonotypes with others than healthy twins, especially with disease activity.

Per TCR library, roughly 3,600 ng of total RNA was used. Eight reactions per sample, run separately, yielded cDNA. TCRdb re-analyzed the 5' RACE reads; it lists each CDR3 protein once, without DNA. Its listing shows 310,000 or so distinct CDR3 sequences. Note on this clonotype: Its matching antigen is unknown.

Germline V gives CDR1 MGHDK, CDR2 SYGVNS. This CDR3 region has 14 residues. The sequence derives from a human donor with ulcerative colitis or Crohn's disease, or a healthy co-twin of an affected twin (not recorded which). The V gene is TRBV25-1, the J gene TRBJ2-1; TCRdb indicates TRBD1, and absent DNA this call remains unverified. Sequencing used blood. CDR3 protein: CASSVTQGANEQFF. The full variable domain, completed using reference TRBV25-1 and TRBJ2-1, is EADIYQTPRYLVIGTGKKITLECSQTMGHDKMYWYQQDPGMELHLIHYSYGVNSTEKGDLSSESTVSRIRTEHFPLTLESARPSHTSQYLCASSVTQGANEQFFGPGTRLTVL.